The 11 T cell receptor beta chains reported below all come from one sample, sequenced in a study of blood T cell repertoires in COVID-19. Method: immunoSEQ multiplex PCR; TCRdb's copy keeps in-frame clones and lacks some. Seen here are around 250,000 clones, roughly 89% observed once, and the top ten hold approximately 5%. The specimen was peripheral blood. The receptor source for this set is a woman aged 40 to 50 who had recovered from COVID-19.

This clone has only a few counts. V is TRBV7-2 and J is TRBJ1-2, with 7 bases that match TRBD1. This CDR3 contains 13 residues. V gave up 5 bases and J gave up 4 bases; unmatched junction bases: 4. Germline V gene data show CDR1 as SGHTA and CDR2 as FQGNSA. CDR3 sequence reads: CASSRQGSYGYTF. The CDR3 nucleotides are TGTGCCAGCAGCCGACAGGGCAGCTATGGCTACACCTTC.

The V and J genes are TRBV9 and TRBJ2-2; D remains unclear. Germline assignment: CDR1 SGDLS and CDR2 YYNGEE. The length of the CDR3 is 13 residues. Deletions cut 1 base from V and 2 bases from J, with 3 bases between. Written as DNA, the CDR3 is TGTGCCAGCAGCGTATCAAACACCGGGGAGCTGTTTTTT. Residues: CASSVSNTGELFF.

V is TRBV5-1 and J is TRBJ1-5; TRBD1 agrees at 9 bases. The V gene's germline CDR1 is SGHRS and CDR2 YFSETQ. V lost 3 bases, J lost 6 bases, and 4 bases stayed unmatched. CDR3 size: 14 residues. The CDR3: CASSSDRGGQPQHF. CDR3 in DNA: TGCGCCAGCAGCTCTGACAGGGGGGGTCAGCCCCAGCATTTT.

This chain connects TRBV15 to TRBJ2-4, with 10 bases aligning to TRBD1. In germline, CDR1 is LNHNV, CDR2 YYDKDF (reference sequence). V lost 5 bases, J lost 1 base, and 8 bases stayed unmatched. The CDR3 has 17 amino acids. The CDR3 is CATSGRQGARAKNIQYF. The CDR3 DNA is TGTGCCACCAGCGGAAGACAGGGGGCGCGGGCCAAAAACATTCAGTACTTC.

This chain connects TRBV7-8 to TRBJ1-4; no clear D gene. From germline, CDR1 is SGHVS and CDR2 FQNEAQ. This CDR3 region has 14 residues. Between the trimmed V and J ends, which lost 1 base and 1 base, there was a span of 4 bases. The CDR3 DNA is TGTGCCAGCAGCTTAGGAGGAACTAATGAAAAACTGTTTTTT. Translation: CASSLGGTNEKLFF.

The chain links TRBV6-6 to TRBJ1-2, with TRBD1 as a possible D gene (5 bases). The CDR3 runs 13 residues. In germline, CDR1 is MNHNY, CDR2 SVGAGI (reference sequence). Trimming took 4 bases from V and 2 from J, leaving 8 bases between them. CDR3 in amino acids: CASSLPGNYGYTF. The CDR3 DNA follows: TGTGCCAGCAGTTTACCAGGGAACTATGGCTACACCTTC.

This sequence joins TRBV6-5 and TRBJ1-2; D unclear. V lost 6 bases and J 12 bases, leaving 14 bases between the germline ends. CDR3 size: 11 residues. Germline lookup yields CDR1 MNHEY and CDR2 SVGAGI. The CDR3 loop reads CASRPREFDTF. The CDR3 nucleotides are TGTGCCAGCAGGCCGAGGGAGTTCGACACCTTC.

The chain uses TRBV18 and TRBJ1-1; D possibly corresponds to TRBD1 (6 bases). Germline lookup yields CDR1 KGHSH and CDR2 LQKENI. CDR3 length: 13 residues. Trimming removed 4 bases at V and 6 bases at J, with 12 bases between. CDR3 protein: CASSQGTPAEAFF. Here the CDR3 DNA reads TGTGCCAGCTCACAAGGGACACCAGCTGAAGCTTTCTTT.

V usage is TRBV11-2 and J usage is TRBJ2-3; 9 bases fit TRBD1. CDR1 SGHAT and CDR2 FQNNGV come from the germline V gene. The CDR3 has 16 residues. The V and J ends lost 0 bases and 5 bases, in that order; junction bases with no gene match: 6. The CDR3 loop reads CASSLEWGQGKDTQYF. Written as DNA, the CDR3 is TGTGCCAGCAGCTTAGAATGGGGACAGGGAAAAGATACGCAGTATTTT.

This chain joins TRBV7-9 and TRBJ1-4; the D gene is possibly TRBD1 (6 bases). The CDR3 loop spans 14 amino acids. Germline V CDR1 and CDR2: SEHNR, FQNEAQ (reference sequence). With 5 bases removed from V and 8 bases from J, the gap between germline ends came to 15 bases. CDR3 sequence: CASSRTALGEKLFF. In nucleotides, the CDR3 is TGTGCCAGCAGCCGGACAGCCCTAGGGGAAAAACTGTTTTTT.

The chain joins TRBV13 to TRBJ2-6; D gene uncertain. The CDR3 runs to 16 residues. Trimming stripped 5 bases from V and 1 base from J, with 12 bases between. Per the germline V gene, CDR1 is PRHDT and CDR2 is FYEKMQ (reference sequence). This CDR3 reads CASSPQPRSGANVLTF. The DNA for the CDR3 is TGTGCCAGCAGCCCCCAGCCCAGGTCTGGGGCCAACGTCCTGACTTTC. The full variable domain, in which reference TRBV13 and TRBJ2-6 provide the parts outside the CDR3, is AAGVIQSPRHLIKEKRETATLKCYPIPRHDTVYWYQQGPGQDPQFLISFYEKMQSDKGSIPDRFSAQQFSDYHSELNMSSLELGDSALYFCASSPQPRSGANVLTFGAGSRLTVL.